The clone carrying this TCR beta chain was counted at least ten times. The antigen remains undetermined. Profiling that covered TCR beta VDJ and CDR3 relied on genomic DNA as its template. Each CDR3 protein is one row after TCRdb ran MiXCR on the reads. The table records approximately 130,000 distinct CDR3 sequences, about 40% of them present only once. Patients who underwent sequencing had shown CD8+CD57+ cell expansion by flow cytometry. Each patient had severe acquired aplastic anemia. At blood sampling, none of the patients had yet received therapy. This entry belongs to a study of CD8+CD57+ T cells in acquired aplastic anemia. On the study more broadly: DNA per sorted CD4+ or CD8+ sample ranged 0.2 to 27.4 ug, averaging roughly 3.2 ug.

Findings and caveats of the study: Approximately 29 was the count of CD8+ CDR3 sequences that patients shared with controls.

Specimen: sorted CD4+, CD8+, or CD8+CD57+ T cells (not recorded which) from PBMCs. This receptor was taken from a human donor with aplastic anemia.

CDR3 bases: TGTGCCAGCAGCGCCGCACCTTTTACCGGGGTAGAGACCCAGTACTTC. Translated: CASSAAPFTGVETQYF. V is TRBV9 and J is TRBJ2-5; D perhaps matches TRBD2 (5 bases). V was pared by 3 bases and J by 4 bases, with 19 bases between. The CDR3 is 16 amino acids. Germline V gene lookup returns CDR1 SGDLS and CDR2 YYNGEE.